Below, one T cell receptor (beta chain) is given with its context. V lost 4 bases to trimming and J lost 8 bases, with 14 bases between them. This CDR3 has 14 amino acids. CDR1 and CDR2 from the germline V gene are LNHDA and SQIVND (reference sequence). The sample comes from a study of blood T cell repertoires in COVID-19. Overall study: COVID-19 samples collected from the United States, Italy and Spain covered acute and convalescent phases. PBMCs, B-cell-depleted T cells, or T cells were the source of the cDNA or gDNA that made up the material.

In the authors' methods: The authors estimated nucleated cell counts from reference gene primer amplification. TCRdb's table, derived via immunoSEQ multiplex PCR, lists solely in-frame clones and lacks some. That table is the source of V, J and clone size, and D and trimming were worked out from the DNA. The sample contains 240,000 or so clones, 70% to 85% of which appear only once. The chain uses TRBV19 and TRBJ1-4; D may be TRBD1 (5 bases). The sequence was obtained from a woman of 80 years or more with acute or convalescent COVID-19. The source material was peripheral blood. CDR3 sequence: CASSKVGVGEKLFF. CDR3 in DNA: TGTGCCAGTAGTAAAGTAGGGGTAGGCGAAAAACTGTTTTTT. The full variable domain, completed using reference TRBV19 and TRBJ1-4, is DGGITQSPKYLFRKEGQNVTLSCEQNLNHDAMYWYRQDPGQGLRLIYYSQIVNDFQKGDIAEGYSVSREKKESFPLTVTSAQKNPTAFYLCASSKVGVGEKLFFGSGTQLSVL.